A single sample is the source of the 5 T cell receptor beta chains below, sequenced in a study of human T cells and chemical hapten exposure. TCRdb re-derived calls from the RACE reads in MiXCR, one entry per CDR3 protein. The sample lists around 150,000 distinct CDR3 sequences, about a quarter occurring once. Time point noted: patch test 3, about 24 weeks after DPC sensitization. Sample treatment: therapeutic diphenylcyclopropenone sensitization with weekly scalp DPC. The sample in question was whole blood, obtained in connection with sensitization to the hapten diphenylcyclopropenone (DPC). The receptor source for this set is a woman aged 18 to 35 with alopecia areata. Some clones in this sample may be carry-over from other donors' samples.

This clonotype was counted many times. The chain is built from TRBV7-9 and TRBJ2-3; 9 bases are shared with TRBD1. Trimming took 7 bases from V and 5 from J; bases not matched to a gene: 13. The CDR3 is made up of 16 amino acids. Germline V lookup: CDR1 SEHNR, CDR2 FQNEAQ (reference sequence). The CDR3 DNA sequence: TGTGCCAGCACCCTAGACAGGGGGTTATTCGGAGATACGCAGTATTTT. Translating gives CASTLDRGLFGDTQYF.

This clonotype was recorded only once. V is TRBV21-1 and J is TRBJ1-4; the table's D call, TRBD1, was not checked against the DNA. TRBV21-1 is listed as a pseudogene. The CDR3 runs to 14 residues. The CDR3 DNA reads TGTGCCAGCAGCAAACAGGGCTGTCGTGAAAAACTGTTTTTT. This gives the protein CASSKQGCREKLFF.

This clonotype was picked up a small number of times. V gene TRBV4-3 combines with J gene TRBJ2-3; the match to TRBD2 covers 7 bases. The CDR3 consists of 15 residues. The germline CDR1 and CDR2 sequences are LGHNA and YSLEER. With 1 base clipped from V and 8 bases from J, the junction kept 9 bases outside the gene matches. The CDR3 region is CASSQVGLGQSTQYF. CDR3 DNA sequence: TGCGCCAGCAGCCAAGTTGGACTAGGTCAGAGTACGCAGTATTTT.

DNA of the CDR3: TGCAGTGCTATACATAGCTATGGCTACACCTTC. Protein product: CSAIHSYGYTF. This sequence joins TRBV20-1 and TRBJ1-2; D is ambiguous. Germline loops: CDR1 DFQATT, CDR2 SNEGSKA (reference sequence). V lost 4 bases, J lost 4 bases, and 7 bases lay in between. This CDR3 spans 11 amino acids.

The rearrangement joins TRBV19 to TRBJ2-3; 8 bases fit TRBD2. Germline V gene data show CDR1 as LNHDA and CDR2 as SQIVND (reference sequence). The CDR3 length is 15 residues. V lost 5 bases, J lost 4 bases, and 8 bases stayed unmatched. CDR3 residues: CASSLQSGSADTQYF. The CDR3 bases are TGTGCCAGTAGTCTCCAAAGCGGGAGCGCAGATACGCAGTATTTT.